The clone carrying this T cell receptor beta chain was observed a handful of times. Its antigen is not identified. V trimming: 6 bases; J trimming: 9 bases; junction bases outside the gene matches: 11. Germline V CDR1 and CDR2: SGHVS, FNYEAQ. The CDR3 spans 15 residues. These data come from a study of response to subunit inactivated influenza vaccine. MiXCR, run by TCRdb on the RT-PCR reads, gives a single entry per CDR3 protein. The table shows about 800,000 distinct CDR3 sequences, with over 20% occurring only once. The study, taken as a whole, reports: Authors proposed each seasonal influenza vaccination draws in few new T cells.

The TCR was taken from a middle-aged man who received an inactivated influenza vaccine. The rearrangement uses TRBV7-6 and TRBJ2-1; 10 bases match TRBD2. This material consisted of PBMCs from blood, taken roughly 5 days after vaccination. CDR3 bases: TGTGCCAGCAGTCCCCTTTCGAGCGGGAGGGGTGAGCAGTTCTTC. Amino acids: CASSPLSSGRGEQFF.